The 8 T cell receptor beta chains below come from one sample, sequenced in a study of T cells in Graves' hyperthyroidism and ophthalmopathy. There were TCR beta CDR3 regions amplified from RNA transcripts. TCR CDR3 regions were first amplified by RT-PCR with HTBI primers. TCRdb redid the calling of the multiplex PCR reads with MiXCR, one entry per CDR3 protein. The repertoire holds around 250,000 distinct CDR3 sequences, with about 14% as singletons. The specimen was blood. The source is a woman between 40 and 50 years old with Graves' hyperthyroidism that later progressed to Graves' ophthalmopathy.

Many counts were recorded for this clonotype. This CDR3 is CASSSLQGAAGNTIYF. The CDR3 region has the DNA TGTGCCAGCAGCTCGTTACAGGGGGCCGCTGGAAACACCATATATTTT. The chain employs TRBV11-2 and TRBJ1-3, with TRBD1 matching over 9 bases. CDR3 length equals 16 residues. CDR1 SGHAT and CDR2 FQNNGV come from the germline V gene. The trim removed 4 bases at V and 2 bases at J, leaving 6 bases unmatched.

This clonotype was seen repeatedly, ten times or more. The rearrangement uses TRBV5-1 and TRBJ1-2; a possible D gene is TRBD1 (6 bases). Trimming pared 4 bases from V and 7 bases from J, leaving 26 bases between. Germline-derived CDR1 and CDR2 are SGHRS and YFSETQ. This CDR3 contains 17 residues. The CDR3 sequence: CASSARTDYSAGGGYTF. DNA for the CDR3: TGCGCCAGCAGCGCGAGGACAGATTATTCGGCGGGAGGTGGCTACACCTTC.

This clonotype was detected ten times or more. The V gene is TRBV2, the J gene TRBJ2-1, with D perhaps matching TRBD2 (6 bases). Germline V gene data show CDR1 as SNHLY and CDR2 as FYNNEI. The CDR3 is made up of 15 amino acids. Trimming stripped 8 bases from V and 4 bases from J, with 18 bases between. The CDR3 loop reads CASRREPDFYNEQFF. The CDR3 DNA sequence: TGTGCCAGCCGGCGGGAACCAGATTTTTACAATGAGCAGTTCTTC.

This clonotype occurred many times. The V and J genes are TRBV7-8 and TRBJ2-4, with 8 bases that match TRBD2. With 5 bases clipped from V and 12 bases from J, the junction kept 9 bases outside the gene matches. The CDR3 totals 13 residues. Germline V lookup: CDR1 SGHVS, CDR2 FQNEAQ. The DNA for the CDR3 is TGTGCCAGCAGCCTCCCGGGGGGGGGGGATCAGTACTTC. This codes for CASSLPGGGDQYF. The complete variable domain, with remaining parts taken from reference TRBV7-8 and TRBJ2-4, reads GAGVSQSPRYKVAKRGQDVALRCDPISGHVSLFWYQQALGQGPEFLTYFQNEAQLDKSGLPSDRFFAERPEGSVSTLKIQRTQQEDSAVYLCASSLPGGGDQYFGAGTRLSVL.

This clonotype was recorded at least ten times. This chain connects TRBV11-3 to TRBJ2-2; D is possibly TRBD1 or TRBD2 (5 bases each). CDR1 and CDR2 (germline): SGHNT, YENEEA. The CDR3 contains 16 residues. The V end was cut by 5 bases, the J end by 4 bases, with 17 bases between. The CDR3 DNA sequence: TGTGCCAGCAGCCTCAGGCGAGGGGATCGCACCGGGGAGCTGTTTTTT. Amino acid sequence: CASSLRRGDRTGELFF.

This chain uses TRBV6-6 with TRBJ2-1; D might be TRBD2 (6 bases). V was cut by 2 bases and J by 0 bases, with 8 bases left in between. Germline-derived CDR1 and CDR2 are MNHNY and SVGAGI (reference sequence). The CDR3 loop spans 15 amino acids. The DNA for the CDR3 is TGTGCCAGCAGTTACGGCGGGATCTCCTACAATGAGCAGTTCTTC. Translating gives CASSYGGISYNEQFF.

In its sample, this clonotype was seen many times. The genes are TRBV5-1 and TRBJ2-1; 8 bases line up with TRBD2. The CDR3 loop spans 15 amino acids. The germline gives CDR1 SGHRS, CDR2 YFSETQ. V shed 5 bases and J 4 bases; nucleotides not matched to a gene: 8. CDR3 bases: TGCGCCAGCAGAACCAGCGGGAGCACTTACAATGAGCAGTTCTTC. Protein: CASRTSGSTYNEQFF.

This clonotype was counted ten times or more. The chain has TRBV28 and TRBJ1-4; D possibly corresponds to TRBD1 (6 bases). The CDR3 totals 12 residues. V was cut by 5 bases and J by 12 bases, with 13 bases left in between. CDR1 is MDHEN and CDR2 is SYDVKM in the germline V gene. CDR3 DNA: TGTGCCAGCAGTGAACCAGGGGCCGAACTGTTTTTT. Translating it yields CASSEPGAELFF.